These 16 T cell receptor beta chains were sequenced from one sample in a study of blood T cell repertoires in COVID-19. Data came from immunoSEQ multiplex PCR; TCRdb stores just in-frame clones and leaves some out. The table includes 200,000 or so clones, more than 75% detected once. Source material: PBMCs or T cells enriched from blood (not recorded which). Receptor source: a woman between 40 and 50 years old with acute COVID-19.

There are a few counts of this clone. CDR3 coding DNA: TGTGCCAGCAGCTTAAGGACAGGAGGCTTCGGCTACACCTTC. Translation gives CASSLRTGGFGYTF. This chain uses TRBV7-8 with TRBJ1-2; 7 positions agree with TRBD1. Germline CDR1 and CDR2: SGHVS and FQNEAQ. The CDR3 extends over 14 amino acids. Germline trimming cut 2 bases from V and 8 bases from J; bases unmatched to any gene: 8.

The rearrangement joins TRBV5-1 to TRBJ2-7; 9 nucleotides agree with TRBD2. V lost 5 bases, J lost 2 bases, and 11 bases stayed unmatched. The CDR3 is 16 residues long. Germline V gene lookup returns CDR1 SGHRS and CDR2 YFSETQ. The CDR3 DNA is TGCGCCAGCAGTAGCGGGAGTTCCATCCTTACCTACGAGCAGTACTTC. Translated, it gives CASSSGSSILTYEQYF.

The rearrangement links TRBV28 to TRBJ1-2, with D maybe TRBD1 (6 bases). The CDR3 is made up of 14 amino acids. The ends were cut back, 1 base at V and 8 bases at J, with 14 bases in the middle. Germline loops: CDR1 MDHEN, CDR2 SYDVKM. The CDR3, as DNA: TGTGCCAGCAGTTTATCCCCCACAGGGCTCGGCTACACCTTC. It is translated as CASSLSPTGLGYTF.

This clone was detected only a few times. The rearrangement links TRBV20-1 to TRBJ1-5; tentatively, D is TRBD1 (5 bases). Germline V gene data show CDR1 as DFQATT and CDR2 as SNEGSKA (reference sequence). This CDR3 has 13 residues. The V end lost 5 bases, the J end lost 5 bases, and 13 bases lay between the germline ends. The CDR3 bases are TGCAGTGCTCGTGAACAGGTGCATCAGCCCCAGCATTTT. Encoded protein: CSAREQVHQPQHF.

J is TRBJ1-2 and V is TRBV7-8, with no clear D. This CDR3 has 13 amino acids. The germline gives CDR1 SGHVS, CDR2 FQNEAQ. The V and J ends lost 4 bases and 12 bases respectively, with 18 bases between them. The CDR3 sequence: CASSSLIGVVDTF. The CDR3 DNA reads as TGTGCCAGCAGCTCCCTTATCGGGGTGGTAGACACCTTC.

The chain has TRBV5-1 and TRBJ1-1; D gene uncertain. In germline, CDR1 is SGHRS, CDR2 YFSETQ. CDR3 size: 14 residues. The ends were cut back, 1 base at V and 0 bases at J, with 7 bases in the middle. The CDR3 spells CASSLISVNTEAFF. The CDR3 DNA follows: TGCGCCAGCAGCTTGATTTCGGTGAACACTGAAGCTTTCTTT.

This clone occurred once. The chain recombines TRBV27 with TRBJ1-2; D perhaps matches TRBD1 (5 bases). V dropped 3 bases and J dropped 1 base, with 15 bases sitting between them. Germline V gene data show CDR1 as MNHEY and CDR2 as SMNVEV (reference sequence). This CDR3 is 16 amino acids long. The CDR3 region is CASSFRDGDFNYGYTF. The CDR3 nucleotides are TGTGCCAGCAGTTTTCGGGACGGGGACTTTAACTATGGCTACACCTTC.

This clone came up a few times. The chain combines TRBV5-1 with TRBJ2-2; 7 nucleotides agree with TRBD1. The V and J ends lost 0 bases and 6 bases, in that order; junction bases with no gene match: 8. Germline values: CDR1 SGHRS, CDR2 YFSETQ. CDR3 size: 16 residues. The CDR3 spells CASSLVNRGAAGELFF. The CDR3 DNA sequence: TGCGCCAGCAGCTTGGTAAACAGGGGAGCCGCCGGGGAGCTGTTTTTT.

The table lists this clone with a few counts. This chain links TRBV19 with TRBJ1-5; 7 bases are a match to TRBD1. The germline CDR1 and CDR2 sequences are LNHDA and SQIVND (reference sequence). This CDR3 has 17 amino acids. The trim removed 3 bases at V and 6 bases at J, leaving 14 bases unmatched. The CDR3 nucleotides read TGTGCCAGTAGTATCGCGACAGGGAGTAATCTCGGTCAGCCCCAGCATTTT. Protein product: CASSIATGSNLGQPQHF.

This clone was observed a single time. The chain combines TRBV14 with TRBJ1-2; D remains unclear. The CDR3 extends over 14 amino acids. The germline gives CDR1 SGHDN, CDR2 FVKESK. The V end was cut by 0 bases, the J end by 2 bases, with 7 bases between. The CDR3 region has the DNA TGTGCCAGCAGCCAAGATGGGCAGAACTATGGCTACACCTTC. Encoded protein: CASSQDGQNYGYTF. Using reference TRBV14 and TRBJ1-2 for the parts outside the CDR3, the full variable domain is EAGVTQFPSHSVIEKGQTVTLRCDPISGHDNLYWYRRVMGKEIKFLLHFVKESKQDESGMPNNRFLAERTGGTYSTLKVQPAELEDSGVYFCASSQDGQNYGYTFGSGTRLTVV.

The chain employs TRBV25-1 and TRBJ2-3; 14 bases are a match to TRBD2. CDR3 size: 18 residues. The trim removed 6 bases at V and 3 bases at J, leaving 11 bases unmatched. Germline V gives CDR1 MGHDK, CDR2 SYGVNS. The CDR3, as DNA: TGTGCCAGCAGGGCCTCGGGACTAGCGGGAGCCAAGACAGATACGCAGTATTTT. It yields the protein CASRASGLAGAKTDTQYF.

The CDR3 sequence: CACQPPATGGAWNTGELFF. In DNA, the CDR3 is TGTGCCTGCCAACCGCCGGCGACAGGGGGCGCGTGGAACACCGGGGAGCTGTTTTTT. The rearrangement links TRBV30 to TRBJ2-2, with TRBD1 matching over 10 bases. In germline, CDR1 is GTSNPN, CDR2 SVGIG (reference sequence). Trimming at V came to 6 bases and at J to 1 base, leaving 17 bases not matched to a gene. CDR3 size: 19 residues.

The rearrangement links TRBV10-3 to TRBJ1-5; D gene unclear. V gave up 9 bases and J gave up 0 bases, with 12 bases separating them. Germline values: CDR1 ENHRY, CDR2 SYGVKD. This CDR3 comprises 14 residues. The CDR3 DNA follows: TGTGCCATAGCTAGCAGCCTTAGCAATCAGCCCCAGCATTTT. Its translation: CAIASSLSNQPQHF.

The rearrangement links TRBV9 to TRBJ1-4; a weak D match, TRBD1 (5 bases). The CDR3 is made up of 14 amino acids. Germline CDR1 reads SGDLS; CDR2 reads YYNGEE. V dropped 3 bases and J dropped 7 bases, with 13 bases sitting between them. This chain's CDR3 is CASSATPGGEKLFF. CDR3 coding DNA: TGTGCCAGCAGCGCCACCCCGGGGGGTGAAAAACTGTTTTTT.

The gene calls are TRBV7-3 and TRBJ2-5, with 16 bases matching TRBD2. This CDR3 is built from 17 residues. Trimming removed 3 bases from V and 4 bases from J; junction bases left unmatched: 5. Germline CDR1 SGHTA, CDR2 FQGTGA. CDR3 residues: CASSLGLAGGPGETQYF. CDR3 sequence (DNA): TGTGCCAGCAGCTTGGGACTAGCGGGGGGGCCAGGAGAGACCCAGTACTTC.

The chain has TRBV5-6 and TRBJ2-6; possible D gene TRBD1, 6 bases. The CDR3 contains 15 residues. Per germline, CDR1 SGHDT and CDR2 YYEEEE. The germline V and J ends were trimmed by 1 base and 4 bases, with 9 bases remaining between them. DNA for the CDR3: TGTGCCAGCAGCTTGCAGGGGTCCGGGGCCAACGTCCTGACTTTC. Translated: CASSLQGSGANVLTF. The full variable domain, with the rest looked up from reference TRBV5-6 and TRBJ2-6, is DAGVTQSPTHLIKTRGQQVTLRCSPKSGHDTVSWYQQALGQGPQFIFQYYEEEERQRGNFPDRFSGHQFPNYSSELNVNALLLGDSALYLCASSLQGSGANVLTFGAGSRLTVL.